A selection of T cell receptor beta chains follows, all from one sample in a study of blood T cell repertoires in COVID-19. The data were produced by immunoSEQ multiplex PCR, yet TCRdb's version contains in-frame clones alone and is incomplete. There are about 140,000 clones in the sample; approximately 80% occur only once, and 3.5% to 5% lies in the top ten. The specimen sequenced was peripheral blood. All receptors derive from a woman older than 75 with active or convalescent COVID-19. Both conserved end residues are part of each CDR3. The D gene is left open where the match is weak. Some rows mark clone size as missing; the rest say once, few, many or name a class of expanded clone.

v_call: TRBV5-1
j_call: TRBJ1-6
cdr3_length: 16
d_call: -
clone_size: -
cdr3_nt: TGCGCCAGCAGCCGTGGGGACACCACCTATAATTCACCCCTCCACTTT
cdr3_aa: CASSRGDTTYNSPLHF

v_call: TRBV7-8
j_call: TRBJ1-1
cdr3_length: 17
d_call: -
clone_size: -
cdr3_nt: TGTGCCAGCAGCTTAGGTGGCAGGGGAAAAAAGAACACTGAAGCTTTCTTT
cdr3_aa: CASSLGGRGKKNTEAFF

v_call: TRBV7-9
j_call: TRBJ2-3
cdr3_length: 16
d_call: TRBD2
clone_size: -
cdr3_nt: TGTGCCAGCAGCTCGGGACTAGCGGGGGTCACAGATACGCAGTATTTT
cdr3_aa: CASSSGLAGVTDTQYF

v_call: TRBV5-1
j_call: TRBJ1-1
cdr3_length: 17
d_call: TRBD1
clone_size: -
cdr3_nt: TGCGCCAGCAGCTCAAACAGGGGCGGATCACGATCAGGTGAAGCTTTCTTT
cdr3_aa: CASSSNRGGSRSGEAFF

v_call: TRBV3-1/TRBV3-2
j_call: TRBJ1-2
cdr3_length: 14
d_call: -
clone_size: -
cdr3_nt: TGTGCCAGCAGTCTCGGGGGAAGGGGAAGTGGCTACACCTTC
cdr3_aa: CASSLGGRGSGYTF

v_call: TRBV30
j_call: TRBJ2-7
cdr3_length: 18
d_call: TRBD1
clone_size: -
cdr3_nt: TGTGCCTGGAGTGTACGATTGGGGGTGACAGGGAGAACCTACGAGCAGTACTTC
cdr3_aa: CAWSVRLGVTGRTYEQYF

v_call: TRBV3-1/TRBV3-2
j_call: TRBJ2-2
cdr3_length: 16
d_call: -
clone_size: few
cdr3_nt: TGTGCCAGCAGCCAAAGAGGAGTGGGAGGTATGGGGGAGCTGTTTTTT
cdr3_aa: CASSQRGVGGMGELFF

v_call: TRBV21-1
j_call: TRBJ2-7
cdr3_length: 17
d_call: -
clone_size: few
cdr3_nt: TGTGCCAGCAGCAAAGTCCGTCGGGACATCCCTTGGTACGAGCAGTACTTC
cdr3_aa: CASSKVRRDIPWYEQYF

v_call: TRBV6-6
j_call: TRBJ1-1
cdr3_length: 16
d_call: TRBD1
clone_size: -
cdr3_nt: TGTGCCAGCAGCAAAGGGAGACAGGGGTTGCACACTGAAGCTTTCTTT
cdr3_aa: CASSKGRQGLHTEAFF

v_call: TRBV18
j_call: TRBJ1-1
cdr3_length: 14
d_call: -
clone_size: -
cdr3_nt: TGTGCCAGCTCACCTACCCGACAGAACACTGAAGCTTTCTTT
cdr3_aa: CASSPTRQNTEAFF

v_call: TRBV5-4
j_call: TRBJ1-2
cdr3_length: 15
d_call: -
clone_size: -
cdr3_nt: TGTGCCAGCACCGACGTGGGACGGCGGGGTTATGGCTACACCTTC
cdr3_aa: CASTDVGRRGYGYTF

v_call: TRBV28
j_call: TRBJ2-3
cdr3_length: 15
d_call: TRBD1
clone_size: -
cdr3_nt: TGTGCCAGCAGTTTCCCGACAGGGAGAGGAGATACGCAGTATTTT
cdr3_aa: CASSFPTGRGDTQYF

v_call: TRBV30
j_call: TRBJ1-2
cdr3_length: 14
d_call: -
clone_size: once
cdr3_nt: TGTGCCTGGAGTGTACCCGGGACTAGCTATGGCTACACCTTC
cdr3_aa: CAWSVPGTSYGYTF

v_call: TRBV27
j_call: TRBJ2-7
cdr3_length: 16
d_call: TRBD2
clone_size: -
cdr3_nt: TGTGCCAGCAGTTTATCGGCTAGCGGGGTACCTTTGCAGCAGTACTTC
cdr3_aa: CASSLSASGVPLQQYF

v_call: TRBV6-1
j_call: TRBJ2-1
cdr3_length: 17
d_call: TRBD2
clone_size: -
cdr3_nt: TGTGCCAGCAGTGAAGGATTGATGGCGGGGGGGCCAGGTGAGCAGTTCTTC
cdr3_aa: CASSEGLMAGGPGEQFF

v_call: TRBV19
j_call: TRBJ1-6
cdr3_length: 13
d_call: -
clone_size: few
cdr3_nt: TGTGCCAGTTGTGCGACCTATAATTCACCCCTCCACTTT
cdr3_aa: CASCATYNSPLHF

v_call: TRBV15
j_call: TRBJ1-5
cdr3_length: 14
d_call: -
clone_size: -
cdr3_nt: TGTGCCACCAGCAGATCAGGGTCCAATCAGCCCCAGCATTTT
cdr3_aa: CATSRSGSNQPQHF

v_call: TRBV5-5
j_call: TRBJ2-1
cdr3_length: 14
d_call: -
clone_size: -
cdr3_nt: TGTGCCAGCAGCTTTCCCGGGATTGGCAATGAGCAGTTCTTC
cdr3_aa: CASSFPGIGNEQFF

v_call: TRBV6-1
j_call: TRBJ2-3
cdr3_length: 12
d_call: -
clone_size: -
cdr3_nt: TGTGCCAGCAGTGAAGGCGTGGATACGCAGTATTTT
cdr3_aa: CASSEGVDTQYF

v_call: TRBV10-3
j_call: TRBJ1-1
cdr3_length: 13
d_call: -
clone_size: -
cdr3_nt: TGTGCCATCAGCCTAACAGGGAGCACTGAAGCTTTCTTT
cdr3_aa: CAISLTGSTEAFF

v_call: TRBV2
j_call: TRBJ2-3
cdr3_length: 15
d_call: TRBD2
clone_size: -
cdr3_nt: TGTGCCAGCAGTGAAGTTGGGAGCGGGGTAGATACGCAGTATTTT
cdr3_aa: CASSEVGSGVDTQYF

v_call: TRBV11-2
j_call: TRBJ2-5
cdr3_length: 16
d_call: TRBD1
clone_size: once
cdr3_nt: TGTGCCAGCAGCTTAGGGACAGGGGGCAATTGGGAGACCCAGTACTTC
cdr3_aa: CASSLGTGGNWETQYF

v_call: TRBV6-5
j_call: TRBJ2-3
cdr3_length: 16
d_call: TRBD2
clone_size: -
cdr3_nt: TGTGCCAGCAGTTACGTGGCGGGGGGACGGGCAGATACGCAGTATTTT
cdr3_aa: CASSYVAGGRADTQYF

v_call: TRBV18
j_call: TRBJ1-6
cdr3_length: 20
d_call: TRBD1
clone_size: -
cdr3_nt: TGTGCCAGCTCCCGGACGGGACAGGGGTCCCAAGTCAACCAGAATTCACCCCTCCACTTT
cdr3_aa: CASSRTGQGSQVNQNSPLHF

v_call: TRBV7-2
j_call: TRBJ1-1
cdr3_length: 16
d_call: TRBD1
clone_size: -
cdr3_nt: TGTGCCAGCAGCAAGGGACAGGGGAGGGGGAACACTGAAGCTTTCTTT
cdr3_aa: CASSKGQGRGNTEAFF

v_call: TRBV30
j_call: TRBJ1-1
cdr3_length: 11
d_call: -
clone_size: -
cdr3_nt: TGTGCCTGGAGCAGGAACACTGAAGCTTTCTTT
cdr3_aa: CAWSRNTEAFF

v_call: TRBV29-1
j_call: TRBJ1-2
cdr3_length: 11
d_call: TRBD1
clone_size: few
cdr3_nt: TGCAGCGGCTGGACAGGGGATGGCTACACCTTC
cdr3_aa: CSGWTGDGYTF

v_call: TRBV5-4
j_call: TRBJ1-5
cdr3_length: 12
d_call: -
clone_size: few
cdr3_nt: TGTGCCAGCAGCTTGGATCAGGGGCCCCAGCATTTT
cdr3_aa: CASSLDQGPQHF

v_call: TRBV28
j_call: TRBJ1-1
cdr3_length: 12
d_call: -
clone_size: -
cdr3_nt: TGTGCCAGCAGCTTACTAAACACTGAAGCTTTCTTT
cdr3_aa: CASSLLNTEAFF

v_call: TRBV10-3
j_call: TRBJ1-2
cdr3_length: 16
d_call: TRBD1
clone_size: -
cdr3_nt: TGTGCCATCAGCGAGCCTACAGGGGACTTAAGCTATGGCTACACCTTC
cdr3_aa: CAISEPTGDLSYGYTF

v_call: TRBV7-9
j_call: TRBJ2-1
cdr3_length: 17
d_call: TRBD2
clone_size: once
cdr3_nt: TGTGCCAGCAGCTCCAGAGGGACTAGCGGGTCCTACAATGAGCAGTTCTTC
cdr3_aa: CASSSRGTSGSYNEQFF

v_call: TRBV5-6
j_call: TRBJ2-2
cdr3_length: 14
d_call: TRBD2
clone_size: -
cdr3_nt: TGTGCCAGCGGTAGCGGGGGTAACACCGGGGAGCTGTTTTTT
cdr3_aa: CASGSGGNTGELFF

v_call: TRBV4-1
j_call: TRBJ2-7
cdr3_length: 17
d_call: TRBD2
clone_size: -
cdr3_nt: TGCGCCAGCAGCCTGGGGACTAGCGGGGGGGCTTCCTACGAGCAGTACTTC
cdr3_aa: CASSLGTSGGASYEQYF

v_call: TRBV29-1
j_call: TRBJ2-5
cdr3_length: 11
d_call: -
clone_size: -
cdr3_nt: TGCAGCGTGGCAGGGGAAGAGACCCAGTACTTC
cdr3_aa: CSVAGEETQYF

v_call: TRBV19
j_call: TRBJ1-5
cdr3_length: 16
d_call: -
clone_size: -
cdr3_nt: TGTGCCAGAAAACGCCTCCTGGCAGGGGACGTTCAGCCCCAGCATTTT
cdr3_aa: CARKRLLAGDVQPQHF

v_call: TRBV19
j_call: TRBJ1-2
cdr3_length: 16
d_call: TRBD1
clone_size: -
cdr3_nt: TGTGCCAGTAGTACATCGGGACAGGGTTTCGTCTATGGCTACACCTTC
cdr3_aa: CASSTSGQGFVYGYTF

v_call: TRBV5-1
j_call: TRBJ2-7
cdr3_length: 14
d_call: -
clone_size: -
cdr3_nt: TGCGCCAGCAGCAACGCAGGCGACTCCTACGAGCAGTACTTC
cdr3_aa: CASSNAGDSYEQYF

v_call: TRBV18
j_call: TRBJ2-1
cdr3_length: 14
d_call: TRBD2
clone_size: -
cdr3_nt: TGTGCCAGCTCACCTCTACCCGGGGGGGGCTTCGGGTTCTTC
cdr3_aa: CASSPLPGGGFGFF

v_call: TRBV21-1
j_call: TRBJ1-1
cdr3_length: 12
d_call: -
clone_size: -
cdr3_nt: TGTGCCAGCAGCCCAGGGGGGAGGGAAGCTTTCTTT
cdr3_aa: CASSPGGREAFF

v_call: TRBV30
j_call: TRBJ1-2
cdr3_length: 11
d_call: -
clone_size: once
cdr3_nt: TGTGCCTGGAGTGTAGGGGGGGTCTACACCTTC
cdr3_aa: CAWSVGGVYTF

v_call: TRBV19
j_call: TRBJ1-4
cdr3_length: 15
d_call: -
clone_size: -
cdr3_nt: TGTGCCAGTAGTATCGGAGACGCAACTAATGAAAAACTGTTTTTT
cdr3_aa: CASSIGDATNEKLFF

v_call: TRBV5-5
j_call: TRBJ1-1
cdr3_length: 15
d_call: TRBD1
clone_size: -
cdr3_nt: TGTGCCAGCAGCAGGGACAGCAGCATGAACACTGAAGCTTTCTTT
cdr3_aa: CASSRDSSMNTEAFF

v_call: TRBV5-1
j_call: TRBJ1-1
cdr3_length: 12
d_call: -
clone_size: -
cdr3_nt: TGCGCCAGTTCCACAGGGTACACTGAAGCTTTCTTT
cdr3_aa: CASSTGYTEAFF

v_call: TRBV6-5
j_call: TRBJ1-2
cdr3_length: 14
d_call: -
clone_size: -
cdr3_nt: TGTGCCAGCAGAAAACAGGGATCTAACTATGGCTACACCTTC
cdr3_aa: CASRKQGSNYGYTF

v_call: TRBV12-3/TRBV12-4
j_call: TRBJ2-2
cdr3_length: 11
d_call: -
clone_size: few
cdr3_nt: TGTGCCATCTGGGGGGTCGGGGAGCTGTTTTTT
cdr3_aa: CAIWGVGELFF

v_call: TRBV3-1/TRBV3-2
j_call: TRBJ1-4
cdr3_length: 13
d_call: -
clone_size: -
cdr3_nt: TGTGCCAGCAGCCAAGTCGCGGGGGAAAAACTGTTTTTT
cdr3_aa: CASSQVAGEKLFF

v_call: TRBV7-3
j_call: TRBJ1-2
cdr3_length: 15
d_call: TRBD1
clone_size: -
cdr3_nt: TGTGCCAGCAGCCCAGGGACAGGGGTCCGCTATGGCTACACCTTC
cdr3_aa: CASSPGTGVRYGYTF

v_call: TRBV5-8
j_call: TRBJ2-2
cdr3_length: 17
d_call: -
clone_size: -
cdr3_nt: TGTGCCAGCAGCTTGGCCGGGCAGGGCAGGAACACCGGGGAGCTGTTTTTT
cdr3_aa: CASSLAGQGRNTGELFF

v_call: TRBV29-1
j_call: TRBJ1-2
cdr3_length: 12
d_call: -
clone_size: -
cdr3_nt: TGCAGCGTTGGTGACAACACATATGGCTACACCTTC
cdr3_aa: CSVGDNTYGYTF

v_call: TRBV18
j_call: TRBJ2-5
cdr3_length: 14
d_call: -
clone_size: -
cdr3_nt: TGTGCCAGCTCACCACCGAACAGTCTGGAGACCCAGTACTTC
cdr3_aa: CASSPPNSLETQYF

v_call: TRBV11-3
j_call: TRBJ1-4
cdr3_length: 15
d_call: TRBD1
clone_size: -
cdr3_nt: TGTGCCAGCAGCAAGTCGACAGGGATTAATGAAAAACTGTTTTTT
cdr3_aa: CASSKSTGINEKLFF

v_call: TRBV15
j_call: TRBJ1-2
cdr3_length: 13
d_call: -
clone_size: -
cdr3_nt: TGTGCCACCAGCAGAGGGACATTGTATGGCTACACCTTC
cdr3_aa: CATSRGTLYGYTF

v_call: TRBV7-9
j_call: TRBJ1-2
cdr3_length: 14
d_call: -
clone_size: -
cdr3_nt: TGTGCCAGCAGCTTAGGTGACAATAACTATGGCTACACCTTC
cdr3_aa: CASSLGDNNYGYTF